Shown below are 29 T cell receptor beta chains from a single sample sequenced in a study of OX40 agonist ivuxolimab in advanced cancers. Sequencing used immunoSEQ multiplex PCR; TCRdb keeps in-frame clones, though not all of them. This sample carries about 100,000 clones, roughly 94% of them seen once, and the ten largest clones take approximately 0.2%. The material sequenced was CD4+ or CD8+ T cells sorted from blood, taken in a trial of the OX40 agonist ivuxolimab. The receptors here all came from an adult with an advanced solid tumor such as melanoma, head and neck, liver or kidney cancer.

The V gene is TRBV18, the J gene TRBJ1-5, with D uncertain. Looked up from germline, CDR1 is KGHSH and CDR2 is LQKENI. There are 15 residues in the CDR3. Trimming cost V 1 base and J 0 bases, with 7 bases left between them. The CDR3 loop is CASSPQSNSNQPQHF. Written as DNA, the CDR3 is TGTGCCAGCTCACCACAGTCAAATAGCAATCAGCCCCAGCATTTT.

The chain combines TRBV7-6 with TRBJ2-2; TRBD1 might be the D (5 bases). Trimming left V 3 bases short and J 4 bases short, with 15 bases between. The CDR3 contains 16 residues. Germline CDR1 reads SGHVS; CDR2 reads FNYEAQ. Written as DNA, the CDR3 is TGTGCCAGCAGCTTCGGTCGACCTCAGGGCACCGGGGAGCTGTTTTTT. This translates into CASSFGRPQGTGELFF.

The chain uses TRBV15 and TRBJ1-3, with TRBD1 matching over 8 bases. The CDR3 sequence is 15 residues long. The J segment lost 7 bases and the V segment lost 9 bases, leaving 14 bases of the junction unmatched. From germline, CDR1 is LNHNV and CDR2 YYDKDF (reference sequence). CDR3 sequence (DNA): TGTGCCACAGGGGGACAGGACCAAATGCTGAACACCATATATTTT. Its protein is CATGGQDQMLNTIYF.

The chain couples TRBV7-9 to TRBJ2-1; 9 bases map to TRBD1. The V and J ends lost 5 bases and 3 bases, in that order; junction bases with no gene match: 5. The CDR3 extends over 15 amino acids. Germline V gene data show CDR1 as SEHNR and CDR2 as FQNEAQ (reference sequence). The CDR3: CASSVGQGHYNEQFF. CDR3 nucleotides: TGTGCCAGCAGCGTAGGACAGGGGCACTACAATGAGCAGTTCTTC.

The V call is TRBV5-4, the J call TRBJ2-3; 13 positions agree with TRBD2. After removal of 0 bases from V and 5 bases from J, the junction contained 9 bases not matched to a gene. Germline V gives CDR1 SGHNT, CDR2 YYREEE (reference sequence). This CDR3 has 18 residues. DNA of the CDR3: TGTGCCAGCAGCTTGGGACTAGCGGGGGGACCGGGGGGAGATACGCAGTATTTT. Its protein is CASSLGLAGGPGGDTQYF.

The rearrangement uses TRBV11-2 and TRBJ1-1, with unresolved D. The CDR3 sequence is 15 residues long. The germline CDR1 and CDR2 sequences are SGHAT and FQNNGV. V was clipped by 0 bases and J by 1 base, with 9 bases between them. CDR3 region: CASSLERVGNTEAFF. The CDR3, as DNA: TGTGCCAGCAGCTTAGAACGGGTCGGGAACACTGAAGCTTTCTTT.

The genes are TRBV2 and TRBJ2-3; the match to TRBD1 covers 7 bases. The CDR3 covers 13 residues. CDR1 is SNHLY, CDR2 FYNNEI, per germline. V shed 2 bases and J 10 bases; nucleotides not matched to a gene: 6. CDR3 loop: CASSESWDRSQYF. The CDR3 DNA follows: TGTGCCAGCAGTGAATCCTGGGACAGATCGCAGTATTTT.

The chain's CDR3 is CASSLRQADNEQFF. CDR3 nucleotides: TGCGCCAGCAGCTTGAGACAGGCCGACAATGAGCAGTTCTTC. The chain couples TRBV5-1 to TRBJ2-1, with a tentative D call TRBD1 (6 bases). The CDR3 contains 14 residues. Germline CDR1 SGHRS, CDR2 YFSETQ. V was shortened by 1 base and J by 5 bases, with 10 bases between the two germline ends.

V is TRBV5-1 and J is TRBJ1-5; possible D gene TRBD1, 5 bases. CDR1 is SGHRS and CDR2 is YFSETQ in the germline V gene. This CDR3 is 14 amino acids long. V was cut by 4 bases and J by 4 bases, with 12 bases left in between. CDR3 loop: CASSPGTANQPQHF. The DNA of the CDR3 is TGCGCCAGCAGCCCCGGGACGGCTAATCAGCCCCAGCATTTT. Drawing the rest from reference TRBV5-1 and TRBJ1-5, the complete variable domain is KAGVTQTPRYLIKTRGQQVTLSCSPISGHRSVSWYQQTPGQGLQFLFEYFSETQRNKGNFPGRFSGRQFSNSRSEMNVSTLELGDSALYLCASSPGTANQPQHFGDGTRLSIL.

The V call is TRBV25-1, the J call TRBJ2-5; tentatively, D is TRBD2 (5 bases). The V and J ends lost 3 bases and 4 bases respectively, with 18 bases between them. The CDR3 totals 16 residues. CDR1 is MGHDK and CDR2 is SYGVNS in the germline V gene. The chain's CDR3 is CASSDPSSGAGETQYF. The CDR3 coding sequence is TGTGCCAGCAGTGACCCTTCGAGCGGCGCAGGAGAGACCCAGTACTTC.

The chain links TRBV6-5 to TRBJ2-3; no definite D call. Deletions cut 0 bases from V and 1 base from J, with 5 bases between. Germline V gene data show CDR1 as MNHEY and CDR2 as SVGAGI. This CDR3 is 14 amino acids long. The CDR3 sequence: CASSYSRGTDTQYF. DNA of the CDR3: TGTGCCAGCAGTTACTCTCGTGGCACAGATACGCAGTATTTT.

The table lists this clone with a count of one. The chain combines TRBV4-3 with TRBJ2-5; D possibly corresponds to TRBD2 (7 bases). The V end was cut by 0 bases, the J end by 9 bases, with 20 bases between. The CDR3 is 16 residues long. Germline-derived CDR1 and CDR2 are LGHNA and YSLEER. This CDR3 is CASSQEARGGSGAQYF. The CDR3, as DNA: TGCGCCAGCAGCCAAGAAGCCAGGGGAGGGTCAGGGGCCCAGTACTTC.

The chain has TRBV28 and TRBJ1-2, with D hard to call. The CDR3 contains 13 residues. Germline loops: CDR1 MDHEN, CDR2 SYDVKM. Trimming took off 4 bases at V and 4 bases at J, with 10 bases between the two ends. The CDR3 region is CASSSPSAYGYTF. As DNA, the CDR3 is TGTGCCAGCAGTTCCCCGTCGGCCTATGGCTACACCTTC.

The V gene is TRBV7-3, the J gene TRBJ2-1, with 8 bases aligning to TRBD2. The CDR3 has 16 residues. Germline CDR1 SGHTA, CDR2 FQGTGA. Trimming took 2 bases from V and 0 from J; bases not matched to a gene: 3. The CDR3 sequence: CASSLAGTSSYNEQFF. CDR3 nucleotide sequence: TGTGCCAGCAGCTTAGCTGGGACTAGCTCCTACAATGAGCAGTTCTTC. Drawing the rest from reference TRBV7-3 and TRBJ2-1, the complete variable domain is GAGVSQTPSNKVTEKGKYVELRCDPISGHTALYWYRQSLGQGPEFLIYFQGTGAADDSGLPNDRFFAVRPEGSVSTLKIQRTERGDSAVYLCASSLAGTSSYNEQFFGPGTRLTVL.

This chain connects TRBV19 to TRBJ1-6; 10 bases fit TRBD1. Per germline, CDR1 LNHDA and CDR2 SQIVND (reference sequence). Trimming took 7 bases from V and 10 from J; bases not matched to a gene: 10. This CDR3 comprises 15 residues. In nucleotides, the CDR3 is TGTGCCAGTACCGGAGGGGACAGGGGAGGGTCACCCCTCCACTTT. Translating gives CASTGGDRGGSPLHF.

As DNA, the CDR3 is TGTGCCAGCGGGCCCTATACACTCACTAACTATGGCTACACCTTC. This translates into CASGPYTLTNYGYTF. This chain links TRBV6-5 with TRBJ1-2; D is ambiguous. The CDR3 spans 15 residues. V dropped 8 bases and J dropped 0 bases, with 16 bases sitting between them. Germline V CDR1 and CDR2: MNHEY, SVGAGI.

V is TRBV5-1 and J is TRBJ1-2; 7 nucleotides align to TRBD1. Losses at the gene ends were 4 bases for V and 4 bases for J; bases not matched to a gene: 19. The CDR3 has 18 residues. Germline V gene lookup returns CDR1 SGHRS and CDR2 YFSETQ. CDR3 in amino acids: CASSNQPAAGGGSYGYTF. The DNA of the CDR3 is TGCGCCAGCAGCAATCAACCCGCCGCAGGGGGGGGAAGCTATGGCTACACCTTC.

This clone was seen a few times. This chain's CDR3 is CASRLGTEAFF. DNA for the CDR3: TGTGCCAGCAGATTGGGCACTGAAGCTTTCTTT. The rearrangement joins TRBV28 to TRBJ1-1; D gene unclear. Trimming took off 6 bases at V and 4 bases at J, with 6 bases between the two ends. CDR1 is MDHEN, CDR2 SYDVKM, per germline. The CDR3 sequence is 11 residues long.

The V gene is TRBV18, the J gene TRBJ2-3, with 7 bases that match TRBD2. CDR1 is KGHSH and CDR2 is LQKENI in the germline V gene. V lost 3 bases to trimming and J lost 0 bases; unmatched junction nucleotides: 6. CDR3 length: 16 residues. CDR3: CASSPRGLTSTDTQYF. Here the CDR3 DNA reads TGTGCCAGCTCACCGCGGGGACTAACTAGCACAGATACGCAGTATTTT.

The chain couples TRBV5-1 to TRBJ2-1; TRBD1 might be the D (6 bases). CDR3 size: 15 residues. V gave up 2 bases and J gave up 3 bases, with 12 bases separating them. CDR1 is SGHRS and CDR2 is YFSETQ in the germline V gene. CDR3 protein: CASSLDRTDYNEQFF. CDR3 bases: TGCGCCAGCAGCTTAGATCGGACAGACTACAATGAGCAGTTCTTC.

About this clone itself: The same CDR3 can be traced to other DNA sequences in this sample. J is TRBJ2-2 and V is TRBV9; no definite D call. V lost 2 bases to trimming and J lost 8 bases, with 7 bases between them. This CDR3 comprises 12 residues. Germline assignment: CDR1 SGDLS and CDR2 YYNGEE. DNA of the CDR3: TGTGCCAGCAGCGTTGTGAGGGGGGAGCTGTTTTTT. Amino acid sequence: CASSVVRGELFF. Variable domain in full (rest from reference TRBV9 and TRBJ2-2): DSGVTQTPKHLITATGQRVTLRCSPRSGDLSVYWYQQSLDQGLQFLIQYYNGEERAKGNILERFSAQQFPDLHSELNLSSLELGDSALYFCASSVVRGELFFGEGSRLTVL.

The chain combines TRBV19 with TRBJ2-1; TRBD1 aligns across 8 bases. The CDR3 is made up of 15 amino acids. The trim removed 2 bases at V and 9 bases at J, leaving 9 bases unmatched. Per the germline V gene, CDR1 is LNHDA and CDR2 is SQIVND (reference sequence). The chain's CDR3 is CASSIQGAGGGEQFF. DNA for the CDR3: TGTGCCAGTAGTATACAGGGGGCAGGTGGTGGTGAGCAGTTCTTC. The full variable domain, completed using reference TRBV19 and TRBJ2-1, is DGGITQSPKYLFRKEGQNVTLSCEQNLNHDAMYWYRQDPGQGLRLIYYSQIVNDFQKGDIAEGYSVSREKKESFPLTVTSAQKNPTAFYLCASSIQGAGGGEQFFGPGTRLTVL.

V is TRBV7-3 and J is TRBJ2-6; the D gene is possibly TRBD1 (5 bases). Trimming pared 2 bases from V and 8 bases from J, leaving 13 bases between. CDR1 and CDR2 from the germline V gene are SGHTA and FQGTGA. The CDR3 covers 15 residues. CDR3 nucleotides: TGTGCCAGCAGCTTAGCAGGGCCTCAGACCAACGTCCTGACTTTC. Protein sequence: CASSLAGPQTNVLTF. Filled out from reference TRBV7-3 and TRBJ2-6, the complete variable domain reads GAGVSQTPSNKVTEKGKYVELRCDPISGHTALYWYRQSLGQGPEFLIYFQGTGAADDSGLPNDRFFAVRPEGSVSTLKIQRTERGDSAVYLCASSLAGPQTNVLTFGAGSRLTVL.

This chain's CDR3 is CASSVSRDPRGTQYF. For the CDR3, the DNA is TGTGCCAGTAGTGTCAGCCGGGACCCCCGGGGGACCCAGTACTTC. The rearrangement joins TRBV19 to TRBJ2-5; D might be TRBD1 or TRBD2, each matching 5 bases. V was trimmed by 5 bases and J by 7 bases, leaving 20 bases between them. Germline CDR1 LNHDA, CDR2 SQIVND (reference sequence). The CDR3 consists of 15 residues.

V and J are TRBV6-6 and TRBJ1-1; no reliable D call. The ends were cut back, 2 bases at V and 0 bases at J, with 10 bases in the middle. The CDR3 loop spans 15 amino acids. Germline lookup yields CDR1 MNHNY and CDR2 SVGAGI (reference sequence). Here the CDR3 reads CASSYGRAMNTEAFF. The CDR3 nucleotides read TGTGCCAGCAGTTACGGTCGGGCAATGAACACTGAAGCTTTCTTT.

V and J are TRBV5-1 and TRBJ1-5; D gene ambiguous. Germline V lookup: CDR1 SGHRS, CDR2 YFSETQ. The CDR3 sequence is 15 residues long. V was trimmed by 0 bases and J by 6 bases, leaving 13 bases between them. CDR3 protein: CASSLEPIGGQPQHF. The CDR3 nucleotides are TGCGCCAGCAGCTTGGAACCTATAGGCGGTCAGCCCCAGCATTTT.

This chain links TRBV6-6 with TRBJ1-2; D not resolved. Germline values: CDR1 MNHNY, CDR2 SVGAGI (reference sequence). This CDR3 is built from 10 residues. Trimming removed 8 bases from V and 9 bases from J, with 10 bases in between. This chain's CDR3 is CASGRGSYTF. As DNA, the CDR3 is TGTGCCAGCGGCCGCGGGAGCTACACCTTC.

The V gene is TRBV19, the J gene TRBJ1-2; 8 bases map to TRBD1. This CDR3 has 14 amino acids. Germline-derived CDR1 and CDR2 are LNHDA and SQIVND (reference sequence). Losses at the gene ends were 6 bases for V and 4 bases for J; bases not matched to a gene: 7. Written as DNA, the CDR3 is TGTGCCAGTAGACGTCAGGGGGCCAGCTATGGCTACACCTTC. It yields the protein CASRRQGASYGYTF.

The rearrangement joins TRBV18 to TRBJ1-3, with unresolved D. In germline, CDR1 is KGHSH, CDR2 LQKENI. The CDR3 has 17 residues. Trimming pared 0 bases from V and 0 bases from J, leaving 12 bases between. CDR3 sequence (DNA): TGTGCCAGCTCACCACCGGGCAGGACGAGCTCTGGAAACACCATATATTTT. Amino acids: CASSPPGRTSSGNTIYF.